The rows below give T cell receptor beta chains drawn from one sample of a study of immune evolution from preneoplasia to lung adenocarcinoma. Assay used: immunoSEQ multiplex PCR; TCRdb lists only in-frame clones, some missing. The table lists 9,000 to 10,000 clones, around 90% of them singletons. Sequenced sample: FFPE invasive lung adenocarcinoma tissue. These receptors all stem from a person aged 65-85 years with invasive lung adenocarcinoma. CDR3s include the opening cysteine and the closing phenylalanine or tryptophan. The order of the fields is J gene, D gene, clone size, V gene, CDR3 DNA, CDR3 protein. The D gene is left open where the match is weak. Not every row has a clone size; where given, it reads once, few, many or a size class.

J: TRBJ1-5
D: NA
size: NA
V: TRBV2
DNA: TGTGCCAGCAGTACGGGGGCAGGGGAGTCGCCCCAGCATTTT
CDR3: CASSTGAGESPQHF

J: TRBJ2-3
D: NA
size: NA
V: TRBV25-1
DNA: TGTGCCAGCACCTCCACGGGTACGCAGTATTTT
CDR3: CASTSTGTQYF

J: TRBJ1-2
D: TRBD1
size: NA
V: TRBV5-8
DNA: TGTGCCAGCAGCAGCCGGGACAGGGTGTTTTTTGGCTACACCTTC
CDR3: CASSSRDRVFFGYTF

J: TRBJ2-7
D: NA
size: NA
V: TRBV4-2
DNA: TGTGCCAGCAGCCCAGCGACAGGTTCTACCTACGAGCAGTACTTC
CDR3: CASSPATGSTYEQYF

J: TRBJ1-2
D: NA
size: NA
V: TRBV7-3
DNA: TGTGCCAGCAGCCCCTTTCCAGGCTATGGCTACACCTTC
CDR3: CASSPFPGYGYTF

J: TRBJ1-1
D: NA
size: NA
V: TRBV28
DNA: TGTGCCAGCCAGAGAGGGGTTCTTGAAGCTTTCTTT
CDR3: CASQRGVLEAFF

J: TRBJ2-1
D: NA
size: NA
V: TRBV19
DNA: TGTGCCAGTAGTATAGAGGCTAGCGCACCGTTCTTC
CDR3: CASSIEASAPFF

J: TRBJ2-6
D: TRBD1
size: NA
V: TRBV4-1
DNA: TGCGCCAGCAGCCAACCCCGGACAGGACCTATCTCTGGGGCCAACGTCCTGACTTTC
CDR3: CASSQPRTGPISGANVLTF

J: TRBJ1-4
D: NA
size: NA
V: TRBV29-1
DNA: TGCAGCGCCCAGACCTTAAATGAAAAACTGTTTTTT
CDR3: CSAQTLNEKLFF

J: TRBJ1-3
D: NA
size: NA
V: TRBV4-1
DNA: TGCGCCAGCAGCCAAGTGGAAGTTACTGGAAACACCATATATTTT
CDR3: CASSQVEVTGNTIYF

J: TRBJ2-2
D: NA
size: NA
V: TRBV15
DNA: TGTGCCACCAGCAGTTATACAGGGTGGTCGGGCACCGGGGAGCTGTTTTTT
CDR3: CATSSYTGWSGTGELFF

J: TRBJ2-1
D: TRBD2
size: NA
V: TRBV7-3
DNA: TGTGCCAGCAGCCTAGCGGGAGGGGGGGATGAGCAGTTCTTC
CDR3: CASSLAGGGDEQFF

J: TRBJ2-7
D: NA
size: NA
V: TRBV6-6
DNA: TGTGCCAGCATGGGAAGAAGCTACGAGCAGTACTTC
CDR3: CASMGRSYEQYF

J: TRBJ2-7
D: NA
size: NA
V: TRBV7-6
DNA: TGTGCCAGCAGCTTAGCGTCGACAGCGACCTCCTACGAGCAGTACTTC
CDR3: CASSLASTATSYEQYF

J: TRBJ2-2
D: NA
size: few
V: TRBV30
DNA: TGTGCCTGGAGTGGGGGACTGGGCACCGGGGAGCTGTTTTTT
CDR3: CAWSGGLGTGELFF

J: TRBJ2-3
D: TRBD2
size: NA
V: TRBV5-1
DNA: TGCGCCAGCAGCTTACGAGGACTAGCGACAGATACGCAGTATTTT
CDR3: CASSLRGLATDTQYF

J: TRBJ2-2
D: NA
size: NA
V: TRBV29-1
DNA: TGCAGCGTTGATCAAGGTTATGGGAACACCGGGGAGCTGTTTTTT
CDR3: CSVDQGYGNTGELFF

J: TRBJ1-2
D: NA
size: NA
V: TRBV5-1
DNA: TGCGCCAGCAGCTTGGAGGACAGTGGCTATGGCTACACCTTC
CDR3: CASSLEDSGYGYTF

J: TRBJ1-1
D: NA
size: NA
V: TRBV18
DNA: TGTGCCAGCTCACCAATACAGGTGAACACTGAAGCTTTCTTT
CDR3: CASSPIQVNTEAFF

J: TRBJ1-1
D: TRBD1
size: NA
V: TRBV29-1
DNA: TGCAGCGTTGGATCACAGGGGGCGCACACTGAAGCTTTCTTT
CDR3: CSVGSQGAHTEAFF

J: TRBJ1-4
D: TRBD1
size: NA
V: TRBV2
DNA: TGTGCCAGCAGTCAACTAACAGGGGGCTGGGATGAAAAACTGTTTTTT
CDR3: CASSQLTGGWDEKLFF

J: TRBJ2-7
D: TRBD2
size: NA
V: TRBV9
DNA: TGTGCCAGCAGCGTAGACAGGGCGGGGGGCCCCAACGAGCAGTACTTC
CDR3: CASSVDRAGGPNEQYF

J: TRBJ1-3
D: NA
size: few
V: TRBV28
DNA: TGTGCCAGCACCTCCGGGACGGACCTTGGCTCTGGAAACACCATATATTTT
CDR3: CASTSGTDLGSGNTIYF

J: TRBJ2-3
D: NA
size: NA
V: TRBV7-9
DNA: TGTGCCAGCAGCTTATCCACGGGACAAACCACAGATACGCAGTATTTT
CDR3: CASSLSTGQTTDTQYF

J: TRBJ2-7
D: NA
size: NA
V: TRBV7-9
DNA: TGTGCCAGCAGCCCCAGCTCCTTTCGCTACGAGCAGTACTTC
CDR3: CASSPSSFRYEQYF

J: TRBJ1-1
D: TRBD1
size: once
V: TRBV19
DNA: TGTGCCAGTAGTCCACGGACAGGGTCTACCATGAACACTGAAGCTTTCTTT
CDR3: CASSPRTGSTMNTEAFF

J: TRBJ2-2
D: NA
size: NA
V: TRBV5-1
DNA: TGCGCCAGCAGCTTGGATGTCCAGAGACACACCGGGGAGCTGTTTTTT
CDR3: CASSLDVQRHTGELFF

J: TRBJ2-5
D: NA
size: NA
V: TRBV7-9
DNA: TGTGCCAGCAGCCCCCCTGGGGTGTCAGGCAAAGAGACCCAGTACTTC
CDR3: CASSPPGVSGKETQYF

J: TRBJ1-5
D: NA
size: NA
V: TRBV4-1
DNA: TGCGCCAGCAGCCAAGAAACCGGGCCCGGATTGGGTCAGCCCCAGCATTTT
CDR3: CASSQETGPGLGQPQHF

J: TRBJ2-3
D: NA
size: NA
V: TRBV5-4
DNA: TGTGCCAGCAGCTTGGTGGGAGCCAGCACAGATACGCAGTATTTT
CDR3: CASSLVGASTDTQYF

J: TRBJ2-1
D: NA
size: NA
V: TRBV28
DNA: TGTGCCAGCGTTCAGGGCGGTGGAGGCAATGAGCAGTTCTTC
CDR3: CASVQGGGGNEQFF

J: TRBJ1-4
D: NA
size: NA
V: TRBV5-6
DNA: TGTGCCAGCAGCTTGATGGTTGAGGGTTTCGATGAAAAACTGTTTTTT
CDR3: CASSLMVEGFDEKLFF

J: TRBJ2-3
D: TRBD2
size: NA
V: TRBV10-3
DNA: TGTGCCATCAGTGAGACCCGGGGGGGCCTGGGGGATACGCAGTATTTT
CDR3: CAISETRGGLGDTQYF

J: TRBJ1-2
D: TRBD1
size: NA
V: TRBV5-1
DNA: TGCGCCAGCAGCTTGTTATCGGGACAGGGATATGGCTACACCTTC
CDR3: CASSLLSGQGYGYTF

J: TRBJ1-3
D: TRBD1
size: NA
V: TRBV9
DNA: TGTGCCAGCAGCGCAGGGGGGACAGGCTCTGGAAACACCATATATTTT
CDR3: CASSAGGTGSGNTIYF

J: TRBJ1-1
D: TRBD1
size: NA
V: TRBV4-1
DNA: TGCGCCAGCAGCCAAGGGGGGACAGGGAACACTGAAGCTTTCTTT
CDR3: CASSQGGTGNTEAFF

J: TRBJ1-1
D: NA
size: NA
V: TRBV13
DNA: TGTGCCAGCAGCCACCGGGCCATGAACACTGAAGCTTTCTTT
CDR3: CASSHRAMNTEAFF

J: TRBJ2-5
D: NA
size: NA
V: TRBV2
DNA: TGTGCCAGCAGTGTTCGGGGGGCGATGGCATTTCAGACCCAGTACTTC
CDR3: CASSVRGAMAFQTQYF

J: TRBJ2-3
D: NA
size: NA
V: TRBV2
DNA: TGTGCCAGCGCGGAGGTTATAGGCACAGATACGCAGTATTTT
CDR3: CASAEVIGTDTQYF

J: TRBJ1-5
D: NA
size: NA
V: TRBV2
DNA: TGTGCCAGCAGCAACCAGGGTTATCGGGATCAGCCCCAGCATTTT
CDR3: CASSNQGYRDQPQHF

J: TRBJ1-1
D: TRBD1
size: once
V: TRBV4-2
DNA: TGTGCCAGCAGCCAAGCAGGACAGGGTAACACTGAAGCTTTCTTT
CDR3: CASSQAGQGNTEAFF

J: TRBJ2-1
D: TRBD2
size: NA
V: TRBV6-6
DNA: TGTGCCAGCAGTTACTGGGGGACTAGCGGGAGCAATGAGCAATTCTTC
CDR3: CASSYWGTSGSNEQFF

J: TRBJ2-2
D: NA
size: NA
V: TRBV30
DNA: TGTGCCTGGAGTACTAGGTCGGTCACCGGGGAGCTGTTTTTT
CDR3: CAWSTRSVTGELFF

J: TRBJ1-4
D: NA
size: NA
V: TRBV7-9
DNA: TGTGCCAGCAAGGCAGGTCCCAATGAAAAACTGTTTTTT
CDR3: CASKAGPNEKLFF

J: TRBJ2-5
D: NA
size: NA
V: TRBV5-6
DNA: TGTGCCAGCAGTAAAGGGGTAGACCAAGAGACCCAGTACTTC
CDR3: CASSKGVDQETQYF

J: TRBJ2-7
D: TRBD1
size: NA
V: TRBV28
DNA: TGTGCCAGCAGTTTTCGACAGGGGACCTACGAGCAGTACTTC
CDR3: CASSFRQGTYEQYF

J: TRBJ1-2
D: NA
size: NA
V: TRBV4-1
DNA: TGCGCCAGCAGCCAAAAGGTAGCACGGGATGGCTACACCTTC
CDR3: CASSQKVARDGYTF

J: TRBJ2-1
D: NA
size: once
V: TRBV7-8
DNA: TGTGCCAGCAACTTAGCGCAGGACAATGAGCAGTTCTTC
CDR3: CASNLAQDNEQFF

J: TRBJ1-5
D: NA
size: NA
V: TRBV4-1
DNA: TGCGCCAGCAGCCAGGTGACAGGTTTTAATCAGCCCCAGCATTTT
CDR3: CASSQVTGFNQPQHF

J: TRBJ2-1
D: TRBD1
size: NA
V: TRBV11-1
DNA: TGTGCCAGCAGCTCGACAGAGGGGGCTGCCAATGAGCAGTTCTTC
CDR3: CASSSTEGAANEQFF

J: TRBJ2-3
D: NA
size: NA
V: TRBV9
DNA: TGTGCCAGCAGCGCCGGAGTCGCTAGCACAGATACGCAGTATTTT
CDR3: CASSAGVASTDTQYF

J: TRBJ2-7
D: NA
size: NA
V: TRBV2
DNA: TGTGCCAGCAGTGGGGAATACGAGCAGTACTTC
CDR3: CASSGEYEQYF

J: TRBJ1-2
D: TRBD1
size: NA
V: TRBV4-1
DNA: TGCGCCAGCATGGCCAGACAGGGGGCGTCCAACTATGGCTACACCTTC
CDR3: CASMARQGASNYGYTF

J: TRBJ2-7
D: NA
size: NA
V: TRBV27
DNA: TGTGCCAGCAGGACCCTCGGACAGACCTACGAGCAGTACTTC
CDR3: CASRTLGQTYEQYF

J: TRBJ1-2
D: NA
size: NA
V: TRBV6-1
DNA: TGTGCCACCCCAAGGACAGAACTTAACTATGGCTACACCTTC
CDR3: CATPRTELNYGYTF

J: TRBJ2-6
D: NA
size: NA
V: TRBV29-1
DNA: TGCAGCGTTGAGTCCGAGTCTGGGGCCAACGTCCTGACTTTC
CDR3: CSVESESGANVLTF

J: TRBJ2-7
D: TRBD1
size: NA
V: TRBV7-8
DNA: TGTGCCAGCAGCTCCGGATATGGACAGGGGGACTCCTACGAGCAGTACTTC
CDR3: CASSSGYGQGDSYEQYF

J: TRBJ2-1
D: TRBD2
size: NA
V: TRBV6-5
DNA: TGTGCCAGCAGTCAGGGACTAAACAATGAGCAGTTCTTC
CDR3: CASSQGLNNEQFF

J: TRBJ1-1
D: NA
size: NA
V: TRBV5-4
DNA: TGTGCCAGCAGCCGACTGGAGAATGTGGAGATTGAAGCTTTCTTT
CDR3: CASSRLENVEIEAFF

J: TRBJ1-1
D: NA
size: NA
V: TRBV7-9
DNA: TGTGCCAGCAGCTTAATGGTCGGGGACATGAACACTGAAGCTTTCTTT
CDR3: CASSLMVGDMNTEAFF